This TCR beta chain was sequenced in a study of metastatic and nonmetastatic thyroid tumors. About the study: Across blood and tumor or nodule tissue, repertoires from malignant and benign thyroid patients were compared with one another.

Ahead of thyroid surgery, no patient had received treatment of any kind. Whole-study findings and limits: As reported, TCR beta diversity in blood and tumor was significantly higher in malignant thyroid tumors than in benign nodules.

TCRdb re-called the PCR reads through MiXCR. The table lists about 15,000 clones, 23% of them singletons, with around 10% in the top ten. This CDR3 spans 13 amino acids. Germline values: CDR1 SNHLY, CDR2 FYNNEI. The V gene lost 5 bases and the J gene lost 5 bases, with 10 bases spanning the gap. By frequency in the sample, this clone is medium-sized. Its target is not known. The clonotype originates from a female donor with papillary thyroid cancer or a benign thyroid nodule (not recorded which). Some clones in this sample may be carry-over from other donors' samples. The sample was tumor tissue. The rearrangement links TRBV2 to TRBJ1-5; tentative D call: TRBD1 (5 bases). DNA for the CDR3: TGTGCCAGCAGTAGGGACGGTTATCAGCCCCAGCATTTT. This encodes CASSRDGYQPQHF.